The 22 T cell receptor beta chains given below trace back to one sample, sequenced in a study of CD8+CD57+ T cells in acquired aplastic anemia. Patients included in sequencing had previously demonstrated CD8+CD57+ cell expansion by flow cytometry. Genomic DNA provided the template from which TCR beta VDJ and CDR3 profiles were obtained. TCRdb re-derived calls from the reads in MiXCR, one entry per CDR3 protein. The sample includes hundreds of thousands of distinct CDR3 sequences, approximately 60% of them seen just once. The sequenced sample consisted of sorted CD4+, CD8+, or CD8+CD57+ T cells (not recorded which) from PBMCs. These receptors were obtained from a human donor with aplastic anemia.

There are a few counts of this clonotype. The chain employs TRBV3-1 and TRBJ2-5; a possible D gene is TRBD1 (6 bases). Germline CDR1 and CDR2: LGHDT and YNNKEL (reference sequence). Trimming removed 5 bases at V and 3 bases at J, with 13 bases between. The CDR3 loop spans 14 amino acids. The CDR3 here is CASSDPYREETQYF. CDR3 DNA sequence: TGTGCCAGCAGCGACCCTTACAGGGAAGAGACCCAGTACTTC.

This clonotype has more than one count but fewer than ten. This chain joins TRBV24-1 and TRBJ2-3; the D gene is possibly TRBD1 (6 bases). The CDR3 consists of 19 residues. V was cut by 4 bases and J by 0 bases, with 22 bases left in between. Germline CDR1 KGHDR, CDR2 SFDVKD. The CDR3, as DNA: TGTGCCACCAGTGAATTCCCTGTCACCACAGGGACGAGCACAGATACGCAGTATTTT. Translating gives CATSEFPVTTGTSTDTQYF.

This clonotype was seen only a few times. This chain joins TRBV20-1 and TRBJ2-7; D tentatively fits TRBD1 or TRBD2 (6 bases each). The CDR3 loop spans 12 amino acids. Germline V lookup: CDR1 DFQATT, CDR2 SNEGSKA (reference sequence). V was pared by 2 bases and J by 7 bases, with 12 bases between. The CDR3: CSARQGGGEQYF. CDR3 in DNA: TGCAGTGCTAGACAAGGGGGAGGTGAGCAGTACTTC.

This clonotype has at least ten counts. The V gene is TRBV5-1, the J gene TRBJ1-2; D remains ambiguous. With 7 bases removed from V and 0 bases from J, the gap between germline ends came to 10 bases. This CDR3 contains 13 residues. Germline values: CDR1 SGHRS, CDR2 YFSETQ. The CDR3 DNA is TGCGCCAGCGGGGAAAGAGCTAACTATGGCTACACCTTC. It encodes CASGERANYGYTF.

This clonotype was picked up one time. The chain has TRBV9 and TRBJ1-2; D possibly corresponds to TRBD1 (5 bases). Germline V gene data show CDR1 as SGDLS and CDR2 as YYNGEE. Trimming cost V 0 bases and J 8 bases, with 17 bases left between them. This CDR3 is 15 amino acids long. In DNA form, the CDR3 reads TGTGCCAGCAGCGTAGCTACGCAAACATCAGGGGGCTACACCTTC. This codes for CASSVATQTSGGYTF.

CDR3 DNA: TGTGCCAGCAGTTACTTTACAGGGTTGAATGAAAAACTGTTTTTT. Its translation: CASSYFTGLNEKLFF. The J gene is TRBJ1-4, the V gene TRBV6-5; D is perhaps TRBD1 (6 bases). Trimming removed 1 base at V and 5 bases at J, with 11 bases between. Germline values: CDR1 MNHEY, CDR2 SVGAGI. The CDR3 is made up of 15 amino acids.

The V call is TRBV19, the J call TRBJ2-3, with D perhaps matching TRBD1 or TRBD2 (5 bases each). The V end lost 5 bases, the J end lost 0 bases, and 12 bases lay between the germline ends. The CDR3 loop spans 15 amino acids. Germline CDR1 is LNHDA and CDR2 is SQIVND (reference sequence). This CDR3 is CASSGDGESTDTQYF. As DNA, the CDR3 is TGTGCCAGTAGTGGGGACGGGGAAAGCACAGATACGCAGTATTTT.

The rearrangement uses TRBV11-3 and TRBJ2-5, with 11 bases aligning to TRBD2. CDR3 length: 16 amino acids. V was clipped by 5 bases and J by 2 bases; unmatched bases: 7. Germline V gives CDR1 SGHNT, CDR2 YENEEA. The CDR3 region is CASSLTSGRLQETQYF. The CDR3 DNA reads TGTGCCAGCAGCCTTACTAGCGGGAGACTACAAGAGACCCAGTACTTC. The whole variable domain, filled in from reference TRBV11-3 and TRBJ2-5, reads EAGVVQSPRYKIIEKKQPVAFWCNPISGHNTLYWYLQNLGQGPELLIRYENEEAVDDSQLPKDRFSAERLKGVDSTLKIQPAELGDSAVYLCASSLTSGRLQETQYFGPGTRLLVL.

This sequence joins TRBV20-1 and TRBJ2-3, with 7 bases that match TRBD2. Germline CDR1 and CDR2: DFQATT and SNEGSKA (reference sequence). The CDR3 consists of 14 residues. CDR3 DNA sequence: TGCAGCGGTTTAGCGGGCCCCAGCACAGATACGCAGTATTTT. Translation: CSGLAGPSTDTQYF.

The chain links TRBV19 to TRBJ1-1; D not certain. V lost 6 bases to trimming and J lost 2 bases, with 10 bases between them. Germline-derived CDR1 and CDR2 are LNHDA and SQIVND (reference sequence). The CDR3 contains 13 residues. This chain's CDR3 is CASSRVDNTEAFF. CDR3 nucleotide sequence: TGTGCCAGTAGCCGGGTAGACAACACTGAAGCTTTCTTT.

Concerning this clonotype: One end of the junction varies from germline; a read error may be responsible. The V call is TRBV7-9, the J call TRBJ1-6; tentative D call: TRBD1 (5 bases). Germline-derived CDR1 and CDR2 are SEHNR and FQNEAQ (reference sequence). This CDR3 region has 14 residues. CDR3 amino acids: CASSLVGDGSPLHF. CDR3 coding DNA: TGTGCCAGCAGTTTAGTAGGGGATGGGTCACCCCTCCACTTT.

The sample holds a few counts of this clonotype. The chain links TRBV4-3 to TRBJ2-7, with 9 nucleotides matching TRBD2. CDR1 is LGHNA and CDR2 is YSLEER in the germline V gene. Trimming at V came to 4 bases and at J to 2 bases, leaving 6 bases not matched to a gene. The CDR3 covers 15 residues. In DNA, the CDR3 is TGCGCCAGCAGCCGGGTAGCGGGAGCGGCCTACGAGCAGTACTTC. Residues: CASSRVAGAAYEQYF.

Of note for this clonotype: Germline is not matched at one junction end, which may reflect a read error. The chain is built from TRBV15 and TRBJ1-2, with D uncertain. This CDR3 is 13 amino acids long. Per the germline V gene, CDR1 is LNHNV and CDR2 is YYDKDF (reference sequence). CDR3 coding DNA: TGTGCCAGCAGCCAAGATGGGCAGTATGGCTACACCTTC. This sequence encodes CASSQDGQYGYTF.

This clonotype was picked up a small number of times. The V and J genes are TRBV10-3 and TRBJ1-4; D gene ambiguous. Trimming cost V 3 bases and J 7 bases, with 12 bases left between them. The CDR3 totals 14 residues. Germline lookup yields CDR1 ENHRY and CDR2 SYGVKD. CDR3 in DNA: TGTGCCATCAGTGAAAGAGGGCTGGGTGAAAAACTGTTTTTT. It translates to CAISERGLGEKLFF.

This clonotype has a handful of counts. The chain combines TRBV20-1 with TRBJ2-7; 7 bases map to TRBD2. CDR3 size: 14 residues. After removal of 3 bases from V and 0 bases from J, the junction contained 5 bases not matched to a gene. The germline gives CDR1 DFQATT, CDR2 SNEGSKA (reference sequence). The CDR3, as DNA: TGCAGTGCTAGGCGGCGGGAGAGCTCCTACGAGCAGTACTTC. Protein product: CSARRRESSYEQYF.

This sequence joins TRBV20-1 and TRBJ2-5, with 9 positions matching TRBD2. The end of the DNA fits TRBJ2-4 better, so the J call may be wrong. Per germline, CDR1 DFQATT and CDR2 SNEGSKA (reference sequence). CDR3 length: 14 residues. The CDR3: CSASTSGGLDIQYF. In DNA form, the CDR3 reads TGCAGTGCCTCGACTAGCGGAGGGCTTGACATTCAGTACTTC.

The V gene is TRBV7-8, the J gene TRBJ2-5; D perhaps matches TRBD1 (5 bases). This CDR3 has 14 residues. The germline V and J ends were trimmed by 5 bases and 0 bases, with 10 bases remaining between them. Per germline, CDR1 SGHVS and CDR2 FQNEAQ. CDR3 bases: TGTGCCAGCAGCCGCAGGGCAGACCAAGAGACCCAGTACTTC. Protein: CASSRRADQETQYF. Using reference TRBV7-8 and TRBJ2-5 for the parts outside the CDR3, the full variable domain is GAGVSQSPRYKVAKRGQDVALRCDPISGHVSLFWYQQALGQGPEFLTYFQNEAQLDKSGLPSDRFFAERPEGSVSTLKIQRTQQEDSAVYLCASSRRADQETQYFGPGTRLLVL.

CDR3 in amino acids: CASSTGQGTYSPLHF. The CDR3 DNA follows: TGTGCCAGCAGCACGGGACAGGGGACCTATTCACCCCTCCACTTT. This chain links TRBV7-9 with TRBJ1-6, with 10 positions matching TRBD1. V trimming: 5 bases; J trimming: 8 bases; junction bases outside the gene matches: 6. The CDR3 extends over 15 amino acids. From germline, CDR1 is SEHNR and CDR2 FQNEAQ (reference sequence).

DNA for the CDR3: TGCGCCAGCAGTCAGGAGCGGGCCTACAATGAGCAGTTCTTC. Its translation: CASSQERAYNEQFF. The V and J genes are TRBV5-1 and TRBJ2-1; D possibly corresponds to TRBD2 (6 bases). CDR1 and CDR2 (germline): SGHRS, YFSETQ. With 5 bases removed from V and 2 bases from J, the gap between germline ends came to 11 bases. The CDR3 loop spans 14 amino acids.

This clonotype was seen at least ten times. The chain joins TRBV29-1 to TRBJ2-5; possibly TRBD1 for D (6 bases). Germline CDR1 reads SQVTM; CDR2 reads ANQGSEA. V lost 4 bases to trimming and J lost 4 bases, with 13 bases between them. The CDR3 has 13 amino acids. The CDR3 here is CSVGAGGGETQYF. The CDR3 nucleotides read TGCAGCGTTGGGGCTGGGGGCGGAGAGACCCAGTACTTC.

V and J are TRBV7-6 and TRBJ2-7; D is unresolved. Germline CDR1 and CDR2: SGHVS and FNYEAQ. CDR3 size: 16 residues. V was trimmed by 5 bases and J by 2 bases, leaving 19 bases between them. In nucleotides, the CDR3 is TGTGCCAGCAGCAAGATGGCACCCGGAATTCCCTACGAGCAGTACTTC. Translation: CASSKMAPGIPYEQYF.

V usage is TRBV2 and J usage is TRBJ2-7; D not resolved. V was shortened by 1 base and J by 3 bases, with 4 bases between the two germline ends. The CDR3 covers 12 residues. CDR1 SNHLY and CDR2 FYNNEI come from the germline V gene. CDR3 bases: TGTGCCAGCAGTGAAGAAATCTACGAGCAGTACTTC. Its translation is CASSEEIYEQYF.